The 28 T cell receptor beta chains presented below share a single source sample, sequenced in a study of shared clonotypes between healthy human individuals. Only in-frame clones appear in the TCRdb table, and some are missing; sequencing was by immunoSEQ multiplex PCR. The repertoire holds under 1,100,000 clones, with approximately 80% as singletons. Material: memory CD4+ T cells from PBMCs. Stated subset: CD45RA-negative fraction. Receptor source: a man aged 18 to 30 in good health. Some clones in this sample may be carry-over from other donors' samples.

The rearrangement joins TRBV25-1 to TRBJ1-5; D ambiguous. The CDR3 covers 13 residues. CDR1 is MGHDK, CDR2 SYGVNS, per germline. The V end lost 5 bases, the J end lost 6 bases, and 11 bases lay between the germline ends. CDR3 in DNA: TGTGCCAGCAGTACCCGGGAAGGTCAGCCCCAGCATTTT. This sequence encodes CASSTREGQPQHF.

V and J are TRBV6-6 and TRBJ2-7; possibly TRBD2 for D (5 bases). Germline assignment: CDR1 MNHNY and CDR2 SVGAGI (reference sequence). This CDR3 is 14 amino acids long. Trimming stripped 2 bases from V and 5 bases from J, with 13 bases between. DNA for the CDR3: TGTGCCAGCAGTTACGCCACAACTAGTAACGAGCAGTACTTC. This translates into CASSYATTSNEQYF.

This sequence joins TRBV28 and TRBJ2-2; D is unclear. The CDR3 extends over 16 amino acids. Trimming shortened V by 2 bases and J by 4 bases, and 14 bases separated the two germline ends. Germline V gene data show CDR1 as MDHEN and CDR2 as SYDVKM. CDR3 in DNA: TGTGCCAGCAGTTTAGTTTTGGGCACGTCCACCGGGGAGCTGTTTTTT. This encodes CASSLVLGTSTGELFF.

For this clone: In the same sample, other DNA sequences code for this CDR3. V gene TRBV5-1 combines with J gene TRBJ2-1; D assignment may be TRBD1 or TRBD2 (6 bases each). This CDR3 is built from 15 residues. Trimming removed 2 bases at V and 4 bases at J, with 13 bases between. Germline V CDR1 and CDR2: SGHRS, YFSETQ. The DNA of the CDR3 is TGCGCCAGCAGCTTCGGGGGCGTCGGGTACAATGAGCAGTTCTTC. Its translation: CASSFGGVGYNEQFF.

The chain has TRBV6-6 and TRBJ2-1; D is possibly TRBD2 (6 bases). Germline CDR1 is MNHNY and CDR2 is SVGAGI (reference sequence). The CDR3 has 16 amino acids. V shed 1 base and J shed 1 base, with 11 bases lying between them. CDR3 sequence reads: CASSYFHGSSYNEQFF. The CDR3 DNA reads TGTGCCAGCAGTTACTTTCACGGGAGTTCCTACAATGAGCAGTTCTTC.

The chain couples TRBV27 to TRBJ2-1; TRBD2 might be the D (5 bases). The CDR3 length is 13 residues. Trimming removed 1 base at V and 5 bases at J, with 6 bases between. Germline CDR1 MNHEY, CDR2 SMNVEV (reference sequence). The CDR3 DNA follows: TGTGCCAGCAGTTTATTACTAGACAATGAGCAGTTCTTC. Its protein is CASSLLLDNEQFF.

This clone was detected ten times or more. The chain employs TRBV4-1 and TRBJ2-7; D remains ambiguous. Trimming took 4 bases from V and 2 from J, leaving 18 bases between them. Germline V lookup: CDR1 MGHRA, CDR2 YSYEKL. The CDR3 extends over 16 amino acids. CDR3 DNA sequence: TGCGCCAGCAGCCGGCAGCGAGCGTTAACCGCCTACGAGCAGTACTTC. It codes for CASSRQRALTAYEQYF.

V and J are TRBV7-8 and TRBJ2-1, with a possible D match to TRBD2 (6 bases). V was clipped by 1 base and J by 5 bases, with 12 bases between them. The CDR3 length is 15 residues. Germline V lookup: CDR1 SGHVS, CDR2 FQNEAQ. The CDR3 bases are TGTGCCAGCAGCTTAGTGGGCGGGAACGACAATGAGCAGTTCTTC. Protein product: CASSLVGGNDNEQFF.

V is TRBV7-8 and J is TRBJ2-7, with TRBD2 matching 9 bases. Germline CDR1 reads SGHVS; CDR2 reads FQNEAQ. The junction had 9 bases not matched to a gene; V was cut back by 7 bases and J by 5 bases. CDR3 length: 14 amino acids. CDR3: CASIHKREEDEQYF. CDR3 DNA: TGTGCCAGCATCCACAAGCGGGAGGAGGACGAGCAGTACTTC.

In this sample, this clone turned up once. The rearrangement uses TRBV11-2 and TRBJ2-5, with D hard to call. This CDR3 is 11 amino acids long. Trimming cost V 5 bases and J 3 bases, with 4 bases left between them. Germline CDR1 SGHAT, CDR2 FQNNGV. CDR3 bases: TGTGCCAGCAGCCCGAAAGAGACCCAGTACTTC. This sequence encodes CASSPKETQYF.

The chain combines TRBV29-1 with TRBJ2-5; the D is unclear. Looked up from germline, CDR1 is SQVTM and CDR2 is ANQGSEA. The CDR3 covers 14 residues. Trimming left V 2 bases short and J 5 bases short, with 15 bases between. CDR3 amino acids: CSVEMESFLETQYF. In nucleotides, the CDR3 is TGCAGCGTTGAAATGGAGTCATTTCTGGAGACCCAGTACTTC.

The count of this clone is one. This sequence joins TRBV5-1 and TRBJ2-1, with D perhaps TRBD1 (6 bases). This CDR3 spans 16 amino acids. Germline CDR1 is SGHRS and CDR2 is YFSETQ. The ends were cut back, 3 bases at V and 2 bases at J, with 15 bases in the middle. The CDR3 coding sequence is TGCGCCAGCAGCTCCACAGGGATAAGTGCCTACAATGAGCAGTTCTTC. Its protein is CASSSTGISAYNEQFF.

With respect to this clone: The sample has other DNA sequences that encode this CDR3 too. The gene calls are TRBV18 and TRBJ2-7; 10 bases are shared with TRBD1. CDR1 KGHSH and CDR2 LQKENI come from the germline V gene. The CDR3 is made up of 14 amino acids. The V and J ends lost 6 bases and 2 bases, in that order; junction bases with no gene match: 4. The CDR3 loop reads CASSLDRGPYEQYF. The CDR3 DNA reads TGTGCCAGCTCTCTTGACAGGGGGCCCTACGAGCAGTACTTC.

The chain is built from TRBV11-3 and TRBJ2-2; no firm D call. CDR1 and CDR2 (germline): SGHNT, YENEEA. V was clipped by 5 bases and J by 4 bases, with 8 bases between them. CDR3 length: 13 amino acids. The CDR3 region is CASSRLTTGELFF. CDR3 sequence (DNA): TGTGCCAGCAGCCGACTGACCACCGGGGAGCTGTTTTTT.

The V call is TRBV27, the J call TRBJ1-2; D is possibly TRBD1 (5 bases). Germline CDR1 is MNHEY and CDR2 is SMNVEV (reference sequence). Trimming took 2 bases from V and 5 from J, leaving 15 bases between them. This CDR3 contains 15 residues. CDR3 sequence: CASSLSPGLLYGYTF. The CDR3 region has the DNA TGTGCCAGCAGTTTAAGTCCAGGGCTGCTATATGGCTACACCTTC.

This rearrangement joins TRBV28 to TRBJ2-7; 12 nucleotides line up with TRBD1. The V gene's germline CDR1 is MDHEN and CDR2 SYDVKM. The CDR3 has 16 amino acids. Trimming removed 7 bases from V and 3 bases from J; junction bases left unmatched: 10. DNA of the CDR3: TGTGCCAGCAAACCGGGACAGGGGGCCCCTCACTACGAGCAGTACTTC. It translates to CASKPGQGAPHYEQYF.

V and J are TRBV7-2 and TRBJ2-7; a possible D gene is TRBD1 (6 bases). The V and J ends lost 2 bases and 3 bases respectively, with 14 bases between them. The CDR3 runs 15 residues. Per germline, CDR1 SGHTA and CDR2 FQGNSA. DNA of the CDR3: TGTGCCAGCAGCTTATTGGACTTGGACAGCTACGAGCAGTACTTC. It specifies CASSLLDLDSYEQYF. Full variable domain (outside the CDR3, taken from reference TRBV7-2 and TRBJ2-7): GAGVSQSPSNKVTEKGKDVELRCDPISGHTALYWYRQSLGQGLEFLIYFQGNSAPDKSGLPSDRFSAERTGGSVSTLTIQRTQQEDSAVYLCASSLLDLDSYEQYFGPGTRLTVT.

CDR3 coding DNA: TGTGCCAGCAGCTTAACCAGGGCCCTAAACACTGAAGCTTTCTTT. Translation: CASSLTRALNTEAFF. The chain couples TRBV5-5 to TRBJ1-1; weak D call: TRBD1 (5 bases). Per the germline V gene, CDR1 is SGHKS and CDR2 is YYEKEE (reference sequence). Trimming left V 2 bases short and J 2 bases short, with 13 bases between. The CDR3 runs to 15 residues. The entire variable domain, with the rest obtained from reference TRBV5-5 and TRBJ1-1, is as follows: DAGVTQSPTHLIKTRGQQVTLRCSPISGHKSVSWYQQVLGQGPQFIFQYYEKEERGRGNFPDRFSARQFPNYSSELNVNALLLGDSALYLCASSLTRALNTEAFFGQGTRLTVV.

This clone was detected a few times. This chain connects TRBV11-2 to TRBJ2-1; TRBD2 might be the D (6 bases). This CDR3 comprises 15 residues. The V end lost 1 base, the J end lost 4 bases, and 11 bases lay between the germline ends. The V gene's germline CDR1 is SGHAT and CDR2 FQNNGV. CDR3 region: CASSLAGVAYNEQFF. The CDR3 region has the DNA TGTGCCAGCAGCTTAGCGGGAGTGGCTTACAATGAGCAGTTCTTC.

V and J are TRBV28 and TRBJ2-7; maybe TRBD2 (5 bases). V lost 4 bases and J lost 0, with 13 bases in between. This CDR3 spans 15 amino acids. The germline gives CDR1 MDHEN, CDR2 SYDVKM. The CDR3 sequence: CASSYGRGFSYEQYF. The CDR3 DNA sequence: TGTGCCAGCAGTTACGGTCGGGGTTTCTCCTACGAGCAGTACTTC.

The gene calls are TRBV5-8 and TRBJ1-1; 9 positions match TRBD1. After removal of 2 bases from V and 11 bases from J, the junction contained 1 base not matched to a gene. The CDR3 loop spans 11 amino acids. Germline assignment: CDR1 SGHTS and CDR2 YDEGEE. CDR3 protein: CASSLDRGAFF. The CDR3 DNA is TGTGCCAGCAGCTTAGACAGGGGGGCTTTCTTT.

The gene calls are TRBV7-4 and TRBJ2-2; D not resolved. Per germline, CDR1 SGHVT and CDR2 SQSDAQ. This CDR3 is built from 15 residues. V lost 8 bases, J lost 13 bases, and 26 bases lay in between. The CDR3 here is CASHAVIFRIGPLFF. The CDR3 DNA sequence: TGTGCCAGCCACGCCGTGATCTTCAGAATCGGTCCGCTGTTTTTT.

The chain employs TRBV6-1 and TRBJ2-1; TRBD2 aligns across 7 bases. From germline, CDR1 is MNHNS and CDR2 SASEGT. The CDR3 extends over 15 amino acids. The V segment lost 6 bases and the J segment 6 bases; nucleotides outside the gene matches: 11. The CDR3 here is CASSKGTNNINEQFF. CDR3 coding DNA: TGTGCCAGCAGCAAAGGGACTAACAATATCAATGAGCAGTTCTTC.

This chain uses TRBV9 with TRBJ2-3; 10 positions match TRBD2. The CDR3 runs 15 residues. Germline CDR1 SGDLS, CDR2 YYNGEE. V trimming: 2 bases; J trimming: 8 bases; junction bases outside the gene matches: 8. Here the CDR3 reads CASSVVGAGGGTQYF. The CDR3 bases are TGTGCCAGCAGCGTGGTCGGAGCGGGAGGGGGTACGCAGTATTTT. The full variable domain, with the rest looked up from reference TRBV9 and TRBJ2-3, is DSGVTQTPKHLITATGQRVTLRCSPRSGDLSVYWYQQSLDQGLQFLIQYYNGEERAKGNILERFSAQQFPDLHSELNLSSLELGDSALYFCASSVVGAGGGTQYFGPGTRLTVL.

The rearrangement joins TRBV19 to TRBJ2-7; D perhaps matches TRBD1 (6 bases). Trimming left V 5 bases short and J 1 base short, with 18 bases between. Germline V gives CDR1 LNHDA, CDR2 SQIVND (reference sequence). The CDR3 runs to 16 residues. The chain's CDR3 is CASSRRTEITSYEQYF. CDR3 bases: TGTGCCAGTAGTCGTCGGACAGAGATAACTTCCTACGAGCAGTACTTC.

The CDR3 DNA follows: TGTGCCAGCCCACAGGGGCCAGGGGAAGAGACCCAGTACTTC. Protein sequence: CASPQGPGEETQYF. J is TRBJ2-5 and V is TRBV6-5, with 7 bases matching TRBD1. Trimming cost V 8 bases and J 3 bases; bases outside gene matches: 9. The CDR3 contains 14 residues. CDR1 MNHEY and CDR2 SVGAGI come from the germline V gene.

The rearrangement links TRBV9 to TRBJ2-5; a weak D match, TRBD2 (5 bases). The CDR3 runs to 17 residues. V lost 4 bases and J lost 3, with 22 bases in between. Germline CDR1 SGDLS, CDR2 YYNGEE. The CDR3 DNA reads TGTGCCAGCAGCTTTTCGGGGATCGATCTTAACAAAGAGACCCAGTACTTC. This encodes CASSFSGIDLNKETQYF.

The chain employs TRBV29-1 and TRBJ1-4; 7 bases are shared with TRBD1. Germline V gene data show CDR1 as SQVTM and CDR2 as ANQGSEA. V trimming: 5 bases; J trimming: 3 bases; junction bases outside the gene matches: 9. The CDR3 is made up of 15 amino acids. In nucleotides, the CDR3 is TGCAGCGTTCGTCGCACCCAGGGGGCTAATGAAAAACTGTTTTTT. Translation: CSVRRTQGANEKLFF.